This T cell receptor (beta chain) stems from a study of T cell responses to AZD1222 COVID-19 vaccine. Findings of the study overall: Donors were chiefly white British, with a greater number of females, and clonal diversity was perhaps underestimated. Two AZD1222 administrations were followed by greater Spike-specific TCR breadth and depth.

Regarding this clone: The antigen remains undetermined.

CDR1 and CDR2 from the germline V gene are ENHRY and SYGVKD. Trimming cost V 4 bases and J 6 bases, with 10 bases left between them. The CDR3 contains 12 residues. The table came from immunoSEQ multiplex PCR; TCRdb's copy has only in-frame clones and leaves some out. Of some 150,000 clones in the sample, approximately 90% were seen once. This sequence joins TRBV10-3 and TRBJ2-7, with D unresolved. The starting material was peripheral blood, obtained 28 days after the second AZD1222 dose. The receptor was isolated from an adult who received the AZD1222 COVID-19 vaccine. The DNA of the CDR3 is TGTGCCATCAGTGGGGAAGGGATCGAGCAGTACTTC. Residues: CAISGEGIEQYF.